This TCR beta chain was obtained from a study of shared clonotypes between healthy human individuals. Study background: The donors, two women and a few men, were aged 18 to 49.

Germline trimming cut 2 bases from V and 3 bases from J; bases unmatched to any gene: 13. The CDR3 contains 18 residues. Germline V CDR1 and CDR2: SGHRS, YFSETQ. Every subset's genomic DNA went evenly onto several immunoSEQ plates. Some clones are missing from TCRdb's copy, which holds only in-frame ones; the method was immunoSEQ multiplex PCR. This sample has some 1,100,000 clones, with 78% found just once. All donors qualified as healthy HIV-negative adults and had experienced no recent acute infections or vaccinations. The study separated CD4+ cells into CD45RA+ naive and CD45RA-negative memory subsets.

The sample comprised memory CD4+ T cells from PBMCs. The subset is: CD45RA-negative fraction. The chain is built from TRBV5-1 and TRBJ2-3; 9 bases match TRBD2. This TCR derives from a man between 18 and 35 years old in good health. Some clones in this sample may be carry-over from other donors' samples. CDR3 nucleotide sequence: TGCGCCAGCAGCTTACCCCTCGCTAGCGGGAAGGCAACAGATACGCAGTATTTT. Translation gives CASSLPLASGKATDTQYF.